The next 32 T cell receptor beta chains were all read from a single sample in a study of cytomegalovirus exposure and HLA in healthy donors. PCR involved 60 Vbeta and 13 Jbeta primers. Data came from immunoSEQ multiplex PCR; TCRdb stores just in-frame clones and leaves some out. The data hold around 180,000 clones, with roughly 87% observed a single time. Sample: PBMCs. The receptors originated from a woman aged 50 to 65 in good health and CMV-seronegative.

The gene calls are TRBV28 and TRBJ1-1; D call uncertain. The CDR3 length is 12 residues. The ends were cut back, 8 bases at V and 3 bases at J, with 10 bases in the middle. Germline lookup yields CDR1 MDHEN and CDR2 SYDVKM. For the CDR3, the DNA is TGTGCCAGCGACGACTTGCACACTGAAGCTTTCTTT. Its protein is CASDDLHTEAFF.

DNA for the CDR3: TGCAGCGTGGGGAGGGCCCGGGGCGAAACTGAAGCTTTCTTT. Protein product: CSVGRARGETEAFF. This chain links TRBV29-1 with TRBJ1-1, with D maybe TRBD1 (5 bases). The CDR3 is 14 residues long. V gave up 6 bases and J gave up 5 bases, with 19 bases separating them. Germline CDR1 reads SQVTM; CDR2 reads ANQGSEA.

This clone appeared once. The chain is built from TRBV11-3 and TRBJ2-7, with a weak D call TRBD1 (5 bases). With 2 bases removed from V and 2 bases from J, the gap between germline ends came to 10 bases. The CDR3 has 14 residues. CDR1 SGHNT and CDR2 YENEEA come from the germline V gene. The DNA of the CDR3 is TGTGCCAGCAGCTTATCTGACAGCGCCTACGAGCAGTACTTC. Residues: CASSLSDSAYEQYF. Combining the CDR3 with reference TRBV11-3 and TRBJ2-7 gives the whole variable domain EAGVVQSPRYKIIEKKQPVAFWCNPISGHNTLYWYLQNLGQGPELLIRYENEEAVDDSQLPKDRFSAERLKGVDSTLKIQPAELGDSAVYLCASSLSDSAYEQYFGPGTRLTVT.

V gene TRBV5-1 combines with J gene TRBJ2-5, with D possibly TRBD1 on 6 matching bases. Trimming stripped 4 bases from V and 2 bases from J, with 21 bases between. This CDR3 spans 17 amino acids. Germline CDR1 is SGHRS and CDR2 is YFSETQ. CDR3 protein: CASSATGIEVLQETQYF. The DNA of the CDR3 is TGCGCCAGCAGCGCCACAGGGATAGAGGTCCTACAAGAGACCCAGTACTTC.

The J gene is TRBJ2-7, the V gene TRBV6-1, with TRBD1 as a possible D gene (6 bases). CDR1 is MNHNS, CDR2 SASEGT, per germline. CDR3 length: 13 amino acids. Trimming shortened V by 6 bases and J by 4 bases, and 13 bases separated the two germline ends. This CDR3 reads CASSVTGRYEQYF. The CDR3 coding sequence is TGTGCCAGCAGCGTAACAGGGCGGTACGAGCAGTACTTC.

The gene calls are TRBV19 and TRBJ1-3; TRBD1 matches 9 bases. Germline V gives CDR1 LNHDA, CDR2 SQIVND (reference sequence). Trimming took 9 bases from V and 0 from J; bases not matched to a gene: 3. This CDR3 contains 14 residues. The CDR3, as DNA: TGTGCCAGCCTGGACAGGGGCTCTGGAAACACCATATATTTT. This translates into CASLDRGSGNTIYF.

This clone was seen only once. V gene TRBV11-2 combines with J gene TRBJ2-5; D gene uncertain. The V gene lost 1 base and the J gene lost 3 bases, with 9 bases spanning the gap. Germline V gene sequence: CDR1 SGHAT, CDR2 FQNNGV. The CDR3 spans 14 residues. The CDR3 here is CASSLGYSEETQYF. In nucleotides, the CDR3 is TGTGCCAGCAGCTTAGGGTACAGTGAAGAGACCCAGTACTTC.

The CDR3 here is CASSLRGRRTDTQYF. In DNA, the CDR3 is TGTGCCAGCAGCCTCAGGGGTAGACGCACAGATACGCAGTATTTT. V and J are TRBV28 and TRBJ2-3, with TRBD1 as a possible D gene (6 bases). CDR3 length: 15 residues. Trimming cost V 6 bases and J 1 base, with 14 bases left between them. Germline V gives CDR1 MDHEN, CDR2 SYDVKM.

The chain links TRBV28 to TRBJ2-7; D unclear. This CDR3 region has 12 residues. CDR1 and CDR2 (germline): MDHEN, SYDVKM. The V gene lost 3 bases and the J gene lost 6 bases, with 9 bases spanning the gap. The CDR3 nucleotides read TGTGCCAGCAGTTTTCGAGCCACCGAGCAGTACTTC. This codes for CASSFRATEQYF.

The chain carries TRBV7-9 and TRBJ2-5; TRBD1 might be the D (5 bases). Trimming cost V 5 bases and J 1 base, with 17 bases left between them. The CDR3 is made up of 16 amino acids. Germline CDR1 and CDR2: SEHNR and FQNEAQ (reference sequence). The CDR3 DNA sequence: TGTGCCAGCAGCCCGCCACCCGGACATACCCAAGAGACCCAGTACTTC. Protein sequence: CASSPPPGHTQETQYF.

The V call is TRBV7-8, the J call TRBJ2-2; D is ambiguous. There are 17 residues in the CDR3. V was cut by 4 bases and J by 5 bases, with 20 bases left in between. Germline CDR1 is SGHVS and CDR2 is FQNEAQ. The CDR3 nucleotides read TGTGCCAGCAGCTCTCGGATCGGCAGGTCCCTAACCGGGGAGCTGTTTTTT. As protein: CASSSRIGRSLTGELFF.

The chain uses TRBV10-2 and TRBJ2-1; 8 positions agree with TRBD1. CDR3 size: 14 residues. V dropped 5 bases and J dropped 6; count of bases not matched to a gene: 6. CDR1 and CDR2 from the germline V gene are WSHSY and SAAADI. The CDR3, as DNA: TGCGCCAGCAGTTGGGACAGGCGGCGCAATGAGCAGTTCTTC. This codes for CASSWDRRRNEQFF.

This chain links TRBV7-2 with TRBJ2-7; weak D call: TRBD2 (6 bases). CDR3 length: 15 amino acids. Germline V CDR1 and CDR2: SGHTA, FQGNSA. V was pared by 1 base and J by 0 bases, with 10 bases between. CDR3 nucleotide sequence: TGTGCCAGCAGCTTAGGGGCGGGGAGCTCCTACGAGCAGTACTTC. Protein product: CASSLGAGSSYEQYF.

V gene TRBV27 combines with J gene TRBJ1-4; D possibly corresponds to TRBD1 (5 bases). The CDR3 runs 14 residues. Trimming shortened V by 10 bases and J by 8 bases, and 20 bases separated the two germline ends. Germline assignment: CDR1 MNHEY and CDR2 SMNVEV (reference sequence). For the CDR3, the DNA is TGTGCCACCGCCTTCAGGGAATCGCGGGAAAAACTGTTTTTT. Protein sequence: CATAFRESREKLFF.

This chain links TRBV5-4 with TRBJ2-1, with D unclear. The CDR3 covers 15 residues. Germline CDR1 reads SGHNT; CDR2 reads YYREEE (reference sequence). Trimming left V 0 bases short and J 4 bases short, with 11 bases between. This CDR3 is CASSLEVHGYNEQFF. DNA for the CDR3: TGTGCCAGCAGCTTGGAGGTCCACGGGTACAATGAGCAGTTCTTC.

This clone came up a few times. The rearrangement uses TRBV30 and TRBJ1-6, with D maybe TRBD1 (5 bases). Trimming removed 5 bases at V and 10 bases at J, with 12 bases between. Germline CDR1 GTSNPN, CDR2 SVGIG (reference sequence). This CDR3 contains 12 residues. In nucleotides, the CDR3 is TGTGCCTGGGGGGCAGGGCTCTCACCCCTCCACTTT. Residues: CAWGAGLSPLHF.

The V call is TRBV28, the J call TRBJ1-5, with a weak D call TRBD1 (6 bases). The germline V gene encodes CDR1 MDHEN and CDR2 SYDVKM. V gave up 5 bases and J gave up 2 bases, with 16 bases separating them. The CDR3 is made up of 16 amino acids. This CDR3 reads CASSPIANRGNQPQHF. CDR3 DNA: TGTGCCAGCAGTCCCATAGCCAACAGGGGCAATCAGCCCCAGCATTTT.

This rearrangement joins TRBV19 to TRBJ2-1; TRBD1 agrees at 10 bases. Germline CDR1 is LNHDA and CDR2 is SQIVND (reference sequence). This CDR3 has 19 residues. J was trimmed by 0 bases and V by 5 bases; bases with no gene match: 13. CDR3 nucleotides: TGTGCCAGTAGTTTTCGGGACAGGGGACTGCCAAGCTCCTACAATGAGCAGTTCTTC. It is translated as CASSFRDRGLPSSYNEQFF.

This clone was picked up a small number of times. The CDR3 region has the DNA TGTGCCAGCAGTCAACGACAGAACGACTACGAGCAGTACTTC. Its protein product is CASSQRQNDYEQYF. The rearrangement links TRBV27 to TRBJ2-7; D is perhaps TRBD1 (5 bases). This CDR3 contains 14 residues. Germline V gene data show CDR1 as MNHEY and CDR2 as SMNVEV (reference sequence). Trimming took 5 bases from V and 3 from J, leaving 14 bases between them.

With regard to this clone: This CDR3 is also generated by other DNA sequences in the sample. The chain recombines TRBV29-1 with TRBJ1-5; no definite D call. CDR1 is SQVTM, CDR2 ANQGSEA, per germline. With 5 bases removed from V and 0 bases from J, the gap between germline ends came to 5 bases. This CDR3 comprises 12 residues. Written as DNA, the CDR3 is TGCAGCGTTCGAGATAGCAATCAGCCCCAGCATTTT. Protein product: CSVRDSNQPQHF.

The genes are TRBV30 and TRBJ2-7; 9 bases fit TRBD2. Germline V gene lookup returns CDR1 GTSNPN and CDR2 SVGIG (reference sequence). The junction had 17 bases not matched to a gene; V was cut back by 7 bases and J by 7 bases. This CDR3 is built from 15 residues. The CDR3 DNA reads as TGTGCCTTGATCCCGTTGTTAGCGGGAGTACGGGAGCAGTACTTC. Translation: CALIPLLAGVREQYF.

J is TRBJ1-2 and V is TRBV4-3; 8 nucleotides agree with TRBD1. J gave up 3 bases and V 1 base, and 7 bases lay outside the gene matches. This CDR3 is 16 amino acids long. Germline V lookup: CDR1 LGHNA, CDR2 YSLEER. The CDR3 region is CASSQVWTGSDYGYTF. Here the CDR3 DNA reads TGCGCCAGCAGCCAAGTCTGGACAGGGAGCGACTATGGCTACACCTTC.

A few counts support this clone. The CDR3: CAWRVTGNYGYTF. The CDR3 bases are TGTGCCTGGAGGGTGACAGGGAACTATGGCTACACCTTC. The rearrangement links TRBV30 to TRBJ1-2, with TRBD1 matching over 7 bases. After removal of 3 bases from V and 2 bases from J, the junction contained 3 bases not matched to a gene. The CDR3 consists of 13 residues. The germline gives CDR1 GTSNPN, CDR2 SVGIG (reference sequence).

This clone was seen a few times. The V call is TRBV19, the J call TRBJ2-7; D perhaps matches TRBD1 (6 bases). This CDR3 has 13 amino acids. Germline lookup yields CDR1 LNHDA and CDR2 SQIVND (reference sequence). V was pared by 5 bases and J by 1 base, with 9 bases between. The chain's CDR3 is CASSLTGSYEQYF. In DNA form, the CDR3 reads TGTGCCAGTAGTCTGACAGGTTCCTACGAGCAGTACTTC.

The chain links TRBV4-3 to TRBJ1-1; D call uncertain. V lost 1 base and J lost 3, with 6 bases in between. The CDR3 contains 13 residues. CDR1 is LGHNA and CDR2 is YSLEER in the germline V gene. In DNA form, the CDR3 reads TGCGCCAGCAGCCAAGGAGGGTACACTGAAGCTTTCTTT. It specifies CASSQGGYTEAFF.

The chain links TRBV7-2 to TRBJ1-1; maybe TRBD1 (5 bases). The germline CDR1 and CDR2 sequences are SGHTA and FQGNSA. This CDR3 is 15 amino acids long. Trimming cost V 1 base and J 0 bases, with 9 bases left between them. The DNA of the CDR3 is TGTGCCAGCAGCTTAGGCACAGGCATGAACACTGAAGCTTTCTTT. Its translation: CASSLGTGMNTEAFF.

The chain couples TRBV13 to TRBJ1-3; 7 nucleotides align to TRBD1. V was pared by 5 bases and J by 4 bases, with 8 bases of the junction left unmatched. From germline, CDR1 is PRHDT and CDR2 FYEKMQ (reference sequence). The CDR3 contains 15 residues. The CDR3 reads CASSPSGGGGNTIYF. DNA for the CDR3: TGTGCCAGCAGCCCCTCAGGGGGAGGAGGAAACACCATATATTTT.

This clone was detected only a few times. The rearrangement uses TRBV7-9 and TRBJ1-2, with D hard to call. Deletions cut 3 bases from V and 6 bases from J, with 8 bases between. The CDR3 is 12 residues long. Germline V gene data show CDR1 as SEHNR and CDR2 as FQNEAQ (reference sequence). The CDR3 loop is CASSFGEDGYTF. The CDR3 coding sequence is TGTGCCAGCAGCTTTGGGGAGGATGGCTACACCTTC.

The V and J genes are TRBV11-3 and TRBJ2-3; no firm D call. This CDR3 region has 16 residues. V was cut by 1 base and J by 1 base, with 12 bases left in between. The V gene's germline CDR1 is SGHNT and CDR2 YENEEA. The CDR3 sequence is CASSLGPKERTDTQYF. CDR3 DNA: TGTGCCAGCAGCTTAGGGCCAAAAGAACGCACAGATACGCAGTATTTT.

This rearrangement joins TRBV10-3 to TRBJ2-2; tentatively, D is TRBD2 (6 bases). Trimming cost V 10 bases and J 9 bases, with 12 bases left between them. Germline assignment: CDR1 ENHRY and CDR2 SYGVKD. The CDR3 totals 11 residues. The CDR3 spells CATRDSRELFF. DNA of the CDR3: TGTGCCACCCGGGACTCCCGGGAGCTGTTTTTT.

V and J are TRBV28 and TRBJ2-7; TRBD1 matches at 9 bases. V lost 0 bases to trimming and J lost 0 bases; unmatched junction nucleotides: 9. The CDR3 contains 18 residues. Germline CDR1 and CDR2: MDHEN and SYDVKM. The DNA of the CDR3 is TGTGCCAGCAGTTTATGGTTGGTGACAGGGGGAAGCTCCTACGAGCAGTACTTC. Encoded protein: CASSLWLVTGGSSYEQYF.

CDR3 amino acids: CASSDLGRGTDTQYF. CDR3 bases: TGCGCCAGCAGTGACCTCGGGAGGGGAACAGATACGCAGTATTTT. V usage is TRBV10-1 and J usage is TRBJ2-3, with 8 bases lining up with TRBD2. V lost 3 bases to trimming and J lost 3 bases; unmatched junction nucleotides: 5. Germline CDR1 and CDR2: WNHNN and SYGVQD (reference sequence). This CDR3 has 15 residues.